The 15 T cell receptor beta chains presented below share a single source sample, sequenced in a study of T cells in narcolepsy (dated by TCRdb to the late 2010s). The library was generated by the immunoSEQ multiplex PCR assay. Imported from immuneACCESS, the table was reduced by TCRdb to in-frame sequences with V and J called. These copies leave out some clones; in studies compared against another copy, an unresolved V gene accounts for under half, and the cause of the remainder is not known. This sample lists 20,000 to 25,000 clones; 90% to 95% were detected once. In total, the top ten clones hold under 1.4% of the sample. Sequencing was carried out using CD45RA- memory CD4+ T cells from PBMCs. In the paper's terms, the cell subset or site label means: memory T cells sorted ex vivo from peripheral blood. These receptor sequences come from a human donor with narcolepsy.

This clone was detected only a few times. The CDR3 here is CASSQDLGLVAFF. The CDR3 nucleotides are TGCGCCAGCAGCCAAGATCTGGGGTTGGTAGCTTTCTTT. V gene TRBV4-3 combines with J gene TRBJ1-1, with unresolved D. The CDR3 loop spans 13 amino acids. With 0 bases removed from V and 10 bases from J, the gap between germline ends came to 12 bases. The germline V gene has CDR1 LGHNA and CDR2 YSLEER.

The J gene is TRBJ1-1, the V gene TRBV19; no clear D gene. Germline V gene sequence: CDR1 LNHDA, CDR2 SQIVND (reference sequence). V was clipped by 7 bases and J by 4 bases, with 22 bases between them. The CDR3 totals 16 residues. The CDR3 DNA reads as TGTGCCAGTAATAACGTTGGCAGTAGTGTTGGCACTGAAGCTTTCTTT. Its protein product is CASNNVGSSVGTEAFF.

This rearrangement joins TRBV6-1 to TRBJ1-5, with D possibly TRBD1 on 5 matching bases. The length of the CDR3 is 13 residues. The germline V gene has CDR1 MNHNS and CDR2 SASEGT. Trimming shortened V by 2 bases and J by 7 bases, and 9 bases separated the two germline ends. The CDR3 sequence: CASSEFRGQPQHF. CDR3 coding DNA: TGTGCCAGCAGTGAATTTCGGGGGCAGCCCCAGCATTTT.

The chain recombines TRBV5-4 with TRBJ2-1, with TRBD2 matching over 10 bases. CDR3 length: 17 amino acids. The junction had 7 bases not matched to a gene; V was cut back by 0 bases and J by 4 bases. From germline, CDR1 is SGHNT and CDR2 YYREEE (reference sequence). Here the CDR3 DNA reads TGTGCCAGCAGCTTGGATTGGCTAGCGGGGGTTTACAATGAGCAGTTCTTC. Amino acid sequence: CASSLDWLAGVYNEQFF. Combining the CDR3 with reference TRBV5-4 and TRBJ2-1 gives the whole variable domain ETGVTQSPTHLIKTRGQQVTLRCSSQSGHNTVSWYQQALGQGPQFIFQYYREEENGRGNFPPRFSGLQFPNYSSELNVNALELDDSALYLCASSLDWLAGVYNEQFFGPGTRLTVL.

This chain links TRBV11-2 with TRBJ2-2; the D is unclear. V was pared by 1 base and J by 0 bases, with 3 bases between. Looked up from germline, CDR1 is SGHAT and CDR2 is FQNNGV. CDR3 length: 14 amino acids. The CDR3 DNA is TGTGCCAGCAGCTTAGGACCGAACACCGGGGAGCTGTTTTTT. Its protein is CASSLGPNTGELFF.

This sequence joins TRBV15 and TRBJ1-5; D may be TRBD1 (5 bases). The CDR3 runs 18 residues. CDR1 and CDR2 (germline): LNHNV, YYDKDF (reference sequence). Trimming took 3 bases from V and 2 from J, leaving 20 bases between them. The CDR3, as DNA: TGTGCCACCAGCAGCTACTTGCCTGGGGCACAACGCAATCAGCCCCAGCATTTT. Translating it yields CATSSYLPGAQRNQPQHF.

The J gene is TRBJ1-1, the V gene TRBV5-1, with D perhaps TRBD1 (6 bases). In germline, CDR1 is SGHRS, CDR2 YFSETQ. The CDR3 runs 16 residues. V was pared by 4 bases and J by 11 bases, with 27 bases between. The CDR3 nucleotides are TGCGCCAGCAGCAAGACCCCGCAGGGGAATTCTCTCCGGGCTTTCTTT. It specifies CASSKTPQGNSLRAFF. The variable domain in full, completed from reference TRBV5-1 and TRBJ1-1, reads KAGVTQTPRYLIKTRGQQVTLSCSPISGHRSVSWYQQTPGQGLQFLFEYFSETQRNKGNFPGRFSGRQFSNSRSEMNVSTLELGDSALYLCASSKTPQGNSLRAFFGQGTRLTVV.

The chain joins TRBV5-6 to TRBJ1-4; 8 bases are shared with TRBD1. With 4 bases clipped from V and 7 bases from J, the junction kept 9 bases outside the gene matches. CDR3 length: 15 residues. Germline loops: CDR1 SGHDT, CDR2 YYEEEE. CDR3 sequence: CASSDTGTGGEKLFF. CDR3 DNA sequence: TGTGCCAGCAGCGATACCGGGACAGGTGGTGAAAAACTGTTTTTT.

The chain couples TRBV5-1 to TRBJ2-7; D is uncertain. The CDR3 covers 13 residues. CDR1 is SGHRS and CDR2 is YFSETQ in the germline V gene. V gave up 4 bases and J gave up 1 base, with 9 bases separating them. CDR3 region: CASSDNWSYEQYF. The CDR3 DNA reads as TGCGCCAGCAGCGACAACTGGTCCTACGAGCAGTACTTC.

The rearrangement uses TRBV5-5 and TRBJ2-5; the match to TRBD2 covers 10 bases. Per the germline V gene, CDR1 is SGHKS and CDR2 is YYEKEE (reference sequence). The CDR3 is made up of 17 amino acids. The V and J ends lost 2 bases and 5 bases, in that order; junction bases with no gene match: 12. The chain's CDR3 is CASSFKGTSVGSETQYF. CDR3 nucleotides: TGTGCCAGCAGCTTTAAGGGGACTAGCGTGGGGTCGGAGACCCAGTACTTC.

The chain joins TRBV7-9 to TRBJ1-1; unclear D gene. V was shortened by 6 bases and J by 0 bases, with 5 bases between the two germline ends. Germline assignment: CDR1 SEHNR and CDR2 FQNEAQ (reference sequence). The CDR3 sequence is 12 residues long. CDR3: CASSFLNTEAFF. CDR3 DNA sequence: TGTGCCAGCAGTTTTCTGAACACTGAAGCTTTCTTT.

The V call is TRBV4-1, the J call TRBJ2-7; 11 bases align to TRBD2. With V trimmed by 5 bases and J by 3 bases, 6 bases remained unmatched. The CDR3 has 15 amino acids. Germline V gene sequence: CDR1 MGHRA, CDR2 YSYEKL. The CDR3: CASSSRLAGIYEQYF. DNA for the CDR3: TGCGCCAGCAGCTCCCGACTAGCGGGAATCTACGAGCAGTACTTC.

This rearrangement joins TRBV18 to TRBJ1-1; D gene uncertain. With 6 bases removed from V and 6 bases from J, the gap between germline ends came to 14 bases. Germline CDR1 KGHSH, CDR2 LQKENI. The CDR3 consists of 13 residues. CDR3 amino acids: CASSSFLGPEAFF. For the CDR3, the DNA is TGTGCCAGCTCGTCTTTTTTGGGCCCTGAAGCTTTCTTT.

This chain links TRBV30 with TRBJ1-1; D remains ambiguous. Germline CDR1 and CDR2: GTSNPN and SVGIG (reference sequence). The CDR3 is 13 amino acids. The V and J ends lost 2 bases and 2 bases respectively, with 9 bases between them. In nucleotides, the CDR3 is TGTGCCTGGAGTAGTCAATATAACACTGAAGCTTTCTTT. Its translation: CAWSSQYNTEAFF.

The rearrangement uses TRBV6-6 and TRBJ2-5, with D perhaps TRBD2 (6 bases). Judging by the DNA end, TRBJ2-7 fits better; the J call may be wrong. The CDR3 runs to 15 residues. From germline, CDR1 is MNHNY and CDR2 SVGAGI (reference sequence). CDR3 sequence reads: CASSRAGTGDYEQYF. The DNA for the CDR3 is TGTGCCAGCAGTAGGGCCGGGACTGGTGACTACGAGCAGTACTTC.